What follows is one TCR beta chain and its context. This clonotype was recorded at least ten times. No much larger clonotype is one base removed from it; base qualities were not supplied. TCR cDNA was made using 5'RACE template switching, a step that added a universal primer site and unique molecular identifiers. Priming of cDNA synthesis was performed from both the TCR alpha and TCR beta constant segments. Library amplification involved two PCR steps, and the second step added sample barcodes and sequencing adapters. Libraries were sequenced on Illumina HiSeq 2500 (2x100 bp) or NovaSeq (2x150 bp). In the authors' own workflow: Demultiplexing of reads and collapsing into UMI consensus sequences were performed with MIGEC, and V(D)J alignment was carried out with MiXCR. Using edgeR on replicate PBMC samples, clonotypes were called vaccine-responding if FDR was below 0.01 and the log2 fold change was above 5 up to day 15. Each bulk clonotype received a CD4 or CD8 identity based on whether the sequenced CD4 or CD8 repertoire contained that clonotype at higher abundance. Clonotype frequencies in memory subsets were weighted by FACS-sorted cell numbers to estimate each clone's distribution across memory phenotypes. TCRdb itself trimmed the public reads at Q25 with fastp, ran MiXCR and retained productive beta chains. Duplicate CDR3 protein sequences are folded into a single record with the most common DNA and genes. What appears here as the V and J calls and clone size reflects TCRdb's work, not the paper's. The sample table lists about 25,000 distinct CDR3 sequences, roughly 3.4% of them with a count of one. 0.98% of the sample rests with the top ten.

CDR1 and CDR2, looked up from the germline V gene, are SGDLS and YYNGEE. Inclusive of the bounding cysteine and phenylalanine, the CDR3 is 13 residues long. Only CDR3 DNA remains: 39 bases, in frame from the first base. The trim is 3 bases for V and 7 bases for J, with a gap of 10 bases between the germline ends. The treatment or condition tag for this specimen amounts to: live attenuated yellow fever vaccine strain. PBMCs were isolated from peripheral blood using a standard Ficoll-Paque protocol. For sorted memory subsets, RNA extraction was done with the RNeasy Micro Kit. This sample is drawn from a study of T cells after yellow fever vaccination (dated by TCRdb to about 2019). Regarding the study in general: Staining for CD3, CD45RA, CCR7 and CD95 was used to sort memory subsets (EM, EMRA, CM and Tscm) on a BD FACS Aria III. The SMART-Seq v4 Ultra Low Input RNA kit was used to prepare libraries from fractions with low cell numbers. To follow T-cell clones before and after primary and booster YFV17D yellow fever vaccination, bulk TCR alpha and beta repertoires were sequenced over time. The cohort comprised two healthy male donors, one aged 18 to 29 and one aged 30 to 40 years. Blood was collected at multiple timepoints before and after primary and secondary immunization, and bulk PBMC replicates and cell subsets were isolated. Memory subsets were sorted on days 0, 15 and 45 and at 18 months after primary vaccination, and on days 0, 15 and 45 after the 30-year booster. Study-level results and caveats: Because abundant contaminating clonotypes from the bulk population could be contained in FACS-sorted repertoires, computational filtering was required. A small share of clonotypes was detected in both CD4 and CD8 compartments, with the overlap likely arising from convergent recombination. After the booster, most of the clones that had expanded following primary vaccination were detected again (approximately 96% of CD4 and roughly 88% of CD8), which suggests that memory was broadly maintained. Compared with the primary T-cell response, the secondary T-cell response was weaker but faster, peaking on day 5 rather than day 15. The study included only two donors, which limits how far the findings can be generalized. On day 0, almost all vaccine-responding clonotypes were found to be below detection in the sorted memory subsets.

The chain is assembled from TRBV9 and TRBJ1-4; the D segment could be TRBD1, given 6 matching bases. The receptor's source is a man between 18 and 35 years old who received the YFV17D yellow fever vaccine. This sample comprised PBMCs, either bulk or a sorted T-cell subset (CD4+, CD8+, memory, or dextramer-sorted; not recorded which), obtained about 41 days after the first yellow fever vaccination. The CDR3 is CASSGLGAEKLFF. In nucleotides, the sequence is TGTGCCAGCAGCGGGTTGGGGGCTGAAAAACTGTTTTTT.